These 24 T cell receptor beta chains share one sample of origin, sequenced in a study of cytomegalovirus exposure and HLA in healthy donors. Primers for the PCR totalled 60 Vbeta and 13 Jbeta. The data were produced by immunoSEQ multiplex PCR, yet TCRdb's version contains in-frame clones alone and is incomplete. The sample comprises under 110,000 clones, about 80% of which are singletons, and roughly 4% rests with the top ten. The sequencing sample was made of PBMCs. These receptors were taken from a middle-aged man in good health and CMV-seronegative.

The V gene is TRBV6-6, the J gene TRBJ1-2; a weak D match, TRBD1 (5 bases). Germline V gene sequence: CDR1 MNHNY, CDR2 SVGAGI (reference sequence). The ends were cut back, 0 bases at V and 6 bases at J, with 14 bases in the middle. The CDR3 runs to 15 residues. The CDR3 DNA is TGTGCCAGCAGTTACTCGTCAGGGCCAGGGAATGGCTACACCTTC. It codes for CASSYSSGPGNGYTF.

The chain employs TRBV5-7 and TRBJ1-1; the match to TRBD1 covers 9 bases. TRBV5-7 counts as an open reading frame of uncertain function. The J segment lost 1 base and the V segment lost 1 base, leaving 5 bases of the junction unmatched. CDR3 length: 16 amino acids. In DNA, the CDR3 is TGTGCCAGCAGCTTGCACCAGGGACAGGGGAACACTGAAGCTTTCTTT. This encodes CASSLHQGQGNTEAFF.

The sample holds one count of this clone. The rearrangement uses TRBV7-2 and TRBJ1-1; tentatively, D is TRBD1 (5 bases). V dropped 5 bases and J dropped 2 bases, with 12 bases sitting between them. The V gene's germline CDR1 is SGHTA and CDR2 FQGNSA. The CDR3 is 14 residues long. CDR3 nucleotide sequence: TGTGCCAGCAGCCCGTATACAGGAAACACTGAAGCTTTCTTT. It is translated as CASSPYTGNTEAFF.

CDR3 coding DNA: TGTGCCAGCTCACGAAACACGATGAACACTGAAGCTTTCTTT. Translation gives CASSRNTMNTEAFF. The chain has TRBV18 and TRBJ1-1; D not resolved. CDR1 and CDR2 (germline): KGHSH, LQKENI. This CDR3 region has 14 residues. Trimming pared 4 bases from V and 0 bases from J, leaving 9 bases between.

V and J are TRBV4-3 and TRBJ1-6; TRBD1 is a possible D gene (5 bases). Germline V CDR1 and CDR2: LGHNA, YSLEER. This CDR3 has 17 residues. V was cut by 0 bases and J by 10 bases, with 19 bases left in between. The CDR3 DNA is TGCGCCAGCAGCCAAGATGAAGGGGCGAGAATAAACTCACCCCTCCACTTT. Translating gives CASSQDEGARINSPLHF.

Points on this clone: The sample holds other DNA sequences that translate to the same CDR3. The chain uses TRBV6-5 and TRBJ1-2; possibly TRBD1 for D (5 bases). V was pared by 2 bases and J by 5 bases, with 9 bases between. The CDR3 sequence is 13 residues long. Germline assignment: CDR1 MNHEY and CDR2 SVGAGI. In nucleotides, the CDR3 is TGTGCCAGCAGTTACGATCGACAGTATGGCTACACCTTC. The encoded protein is CASSYDRQYGYTF.

The chain links TRBV19 to TRBJ2-2; 7 bases are a match to TRBD2. Trimming at V came to 5 bases and at J to 8 bases, leaving 8 bases not matched to a gene. CDR1 and CDR2 from the germline V gene are LNHDA and SQIVND (reference sequence). This CDR3 region has 14 residues. CDR3 protein: CASSWSREAGELFF. CDR3 sequence (DNA): TGTGCCAGTAGTTGGTCCCGGGAGGCGGGGGAGCTGTTTTTT. Together with reference TRBV19 and TRBJ2-2, the CDR3 gives the full variable domain: DGGITQSPKYLFRKEGQNVTLSCEQNLNHDAMYWYRQDPGQGLRLIYYSQIVNDFQKGDIAEGYSVSREKKESFPLTVTSAQKNPTAFYLCASSWSREAGELFFGEGSRLTVL.

This chain connects TRBV5-1 to TRBJ1-2; 7 bases match TRBD1. Germline CDR1 is SGHRS and CDR2 is YFSETQ. The CDR3 length is 12 residues. The V gene end was trimmed by 2 bases and the J gene end by 8 bases; junction bases not matched to a gene: 3. This CDR3 reads CASSFTGDGYTF. The DNA for the CDR3 is TGCGCCAGCAGCTTTACAGGGGACGGCTACACCTTC.

V usage is TRBV11-2 and J usage is TRBJ2-5; 11 nucleotides line up with TRBD1. The CDR3 is made up of 16 amino acids. With V trimmed by 2 bases and J by 4 bases, 6 bases remained unmatched. CDR1 SGHAT and CDR2 FQNNGV come from the germline V gene. The CDR3 sequence: CASSLLSDRGRETQYF. The CDR3 bases are TGTGCCAGCAGCTTACTCTCGGACAGGGGGCGAGAGACCCAGTACTTC.

This chain's CDR3 is CASSDRGLYEQYV. CDR3 sequence (DNA): TGTGCCAGCAGTGACAGGGGATTATACGAGCAGTACGTC. The J gene is TRBJ2-7, the V gene TRBV6-6; 8 bases agree with TRBD1. CDR1 MNHNY and CDR2 SVGAGI come from the germline V gene (reference sequence). The V and J ends lost 5 bases and 4 bases, in that order; junction bases with no gene match: 4. CDR3 length equals 13 residues.

J is TRBJ1-3 and V is TRBV2; D is uncertain. Trimming pared 1 base from V and 4 bases from J, leaving 14 bases between. The CDR3 consists of 16 residues. Germline CDR1 reads SNHLY; CDR2 reads FYNNEI. The CDR3 here is CASSEGRINSGNTIYF. DNA for the CDR3: TGTGCCAGCAGTGAAGGCAGGATAAATTCCGGAAACACCATATATTTT.

This clone was observed a handful of times. V usage is TRBV6-1 and J usage is TRBJ1-1, with a weak D call TRBD1 (5 bases). This CDR3 is 14 amino acids long. With 5 bases removed from V and 5 bases from J, the gap between germline ends came to 15 bases. The germline CDR1 and CDR2 sequences are MNHNS and SASEGT. The CDR3 sequence: CASSIRQRRTEAFF. In DNA, the CDR3 is TGTGCCAGCAGTATCCGACAGAGACGGACTGAAGCTTTCTTT.

This chain's CDR3 is CASRESGGTDTQYF. The CDR3 DNA is TGTGCCAGCAGGGAGAGCGGGGGCACAGATACGCAGTATTTT. This chain links TRBV9 with TRBJ2-3, with 7 bases that match TRBD2. J lost 1 base, V lost 5 bases, and 4 bases had no gene match. This CDR3 has 14 amino acids. CDR1 SGDLS and CDR2 YYNGEE come from the germline V gene.

This clone occurred once. The chain has TRBV29-1 and TRBJ1-2; D not resolved. This CDR3 region has 12 residues. CDR1 and CDR2 from the germline V gene are SQVTM and ANQGSEA. Trimming shortened V by 6 bases and J by 8 bases, and 16 bases separated the two germline ends. CDR3 sequence reads: CSVAGLRNGYTF. CDR3 in DNA: TGCAGCGTCGCAGGTTTAAGGAACGGCTACACCTTC.

This sequence joins TRBV30 and TRBJ2-7; weak D call: TRBD1 (6 bases). The CDR3 sequence is 14 residues long. From germline, CDR1 is GTSNPN and CDR2 SVGIG (reference sequence). V lost 2 bases to trimming and J lost 2 bases, with 13 bases between them. The CDR3 DNA reads as TGTGCCTGGAGTTTACAGGGATCCACCTACGAGCAGTACTTC. The encoded protein is CAWSLQGSTYEQYF.

This chain joins TRBV29-1 and TRBJ1-2; 12 bases line up with TRBD1. Germline V gives CDR1 SQVTM, CDR2 ANQGSEA. This CDR3 has 16 residues. The CDR3 sequence: CTPLIRDRGRDYGYTF. The DNA for the CDR3 is TGCACCCCCCTCATCCGGGACAGGGGGCGCGACTATGGCTACACCTTC.

The V gene is TRBV4-3, the J gene TRBJ2-5, with a tentative D call TRBD2 (5 bases). The germline V gene has CDR1 LGHNA and CDR2 YSLEER. V was shortened by 3 bases and J by 1 base, with 12 bases between the two germline ends. This CDR3 is 15 amino acids long. The CDR3 bases are TGCGCCAGCAGCCAGGGGAGACTGCTCCAAGAGACCCAGTACTTC. It translates to CASSQGRLLQETQYF.

This clone was found once. This rearrangement joins TRBV2 to TRBJ2-3; no firm D call. This CDR3 has 13 amino acids. V was pared by 8 bases and J by 2 bases, with 11 bases between. CDR1 is SNHLY, CDR2 FYNNEI, per germline. In nucleotides, the CDR3 is TGTGCCAGCCGGAAGGAGACCACAGATACGCAGTATTTT. Translation gives CASRKETTDTQYF.

The rearrangement uses TRBV7-8 and TRBJ2-7, with TRBD2 identical over 10 bases. Germline V gives CDR1 SGHVS, CDR2 FQNEAQ. This CDR3 has 16 residues. V dropped 5 bases and J dropped 4; count of bases not matched to a gene: 11. CDR3 coding DNA: TGTGCCAGCAGCAGAAAAGGCTCTAGCGGGGGTTACGAGCAGTACGTC. It yields the protein CASSRKGSSGGYEQYV.

This clone was seen only once. J is TRBJ2-3 and V is TRBV9; D gene uncertain. The CDR3 totals 14 residues. The ends were cut back, 1 base at V and 6 bases at J, with 12 bases in the middle. Germline V gives CDR1 SGDLS, CDR2 YYNGEE. The DNA of the CDR3 is TGTGCCAGCAGCGTATTTAGCTCTAGGGATACGCAGTATTTT. Residues: CASSVFSSRDTQYF.

The chain joins TRBV2 to TRBJ2-5; D remains unclear. TRBJ2-7 matches the DNA end more closely, so the J call is doubtful. The CDR3 is 15 residues long. Germline V gives CDR1 SNHLY, CDR2 FYNNEI. CDR3 DNA: TGTGCCAGCAGTGGCGAGGCAGCGAGGTTCAACGAGCAGTACTTC. It yields the protein CASSGEAARFNEQYF.

The chain uses TRBV19 and TRBJ2-1; 9 bases line up with TRBD2. Losses at the gene ends were 3 bases for V and 9 bases for J; bases not matched to a gene: 9. This CDR3 spans 15 amino acids. Germline V gene data show CDR1 as LNHDA and CDR2 as SQIVND (reference sequence). The CDR3 loop reads CASSILGTSLPEQFF. The CDR3 DNA reads TGTGCCAGTAGTATCCTCGGGACTAGCCTTCCTGAGCAGTTCTTC.

V and J are TRBV7-2 and TRBJ2-7; 7 nucleotides line up with TRBD1. Germline V CDR1 and CDR2: SGHTA, FQGNSA. This CDR3 is built from 12 residues. V shed 5 bases and J 4 bases; nucleotides not matched to a gene: 2. The CDR3 spells CASSMDRYEQYV. CDR3 nucleotides: TGTGCCAGCAGCATGGACAGGTACGAGCAGTACGTC.

This clone was recorded only once. Its ends do not fully match the called genes, so a read error is possible. The chain has TRBV7-9 and TRBJ1-2; D is perhaps TRBD1 (5 bases). Per the germline V gene, CDR1 is SEHNR and CDR2 is FQNEAQ (reference sequence). The CDR3 spans 14 residues. The CDR3 DNA sequence: TGTTCCAGCGGACTACAGCCAGGGTTTGGTGGCTACACCTTC. Its protein is CSSGLQPGFGGYTF.